What follows is one TCR beta chain and its context. In the authors' methods: Reference gene primer amplification gave estimated nucleated cell counts. Here immunoSEQ multiplex PCR was the method, and the copy in TCRdb shows in-frame clones only, minus some. V and J calls and clone size are given by that table; D and trimming were obtained from the DNA. Of 270,000 or so clones in the sample, nearly 85% were seen once. This record belongs to a study of blood T cell repertoires in COVID-19. Study at large: Acute and convalescent COVID-19 specimens originated in the United States, Italy and Spain. The analysed material was cDNA or gDNA that came from T cells, B-cell-depleted T cells, or PBMCs.

The V gene end was trimmed by 5 bases and the J gene end by 2 bases; junction bases not matched to a gene: 8. Germline CDR1 SEHNR, CDR2 FQNEAQ (reference sequence). The CDR3 totals 15 residues. This receptor was obtained from a human donor in a cohort sampled during active COVID-19. The chain combines TRBV7-9 with TRBJ2-7; 8 bases match TRBD2. The sample consisted of peripheral blood. The CDR3 sequence is CASSARLARPYEQYF. CDR3 DNA: TGTGCCAGCAGCGCCCGACTAGCGAGACCCTACGAGCAGTACTTC.